This TCR beta chain stems from a study of somatic mutations in cytotoxic T cells in rheumatoid arthritis. Whole-study context: There were some V beta antibody-stained T-cell populations flow-sorted at nearly 100% purity, and these included V beta1+ cells sequenced for TCRB.

Worth noting for this clone: The antigen is unknown.

Healthy controls were blood donors with median age around 57 years (range roughly 21-70) and 50% to 65% female. The V end lost 3 bases, the J end lost 10 bases, and 13 bases lay between the germline ends. The CDR3 is 13 residues long. Germline V gene lookup returns CDR1 WSHSY and CDR2 SAAADI. Sequencing used immunoSEQ multiplex PCR; TCRdb keeps in-frame clones, though not all of them. Of about 11,000 clones in the sample, roughly 74% were seen once. Study results and caveats: Rheumatoid arthritis patients and age-matched healthy controls showed no significant difference in CD8+ T-cell clonality. Increasing age coincided with elevated CD8+ clonality among rheumatoid arthritis patients, though not among healthy controls.

The receptor was isolated from a woman aged 40 to 49 in good health. Sequencing was done on a sample of CD8+ T cells sorted from blood. The chain combines TRBV10-2 with TRBJ1-5; D not resolved. The CDR3 region is CASSDTERRPQHF. The CDR3 DNA follows: TGCGCCAGCAGTGATACAGAAAGGAGACCCCAGCATTTT.